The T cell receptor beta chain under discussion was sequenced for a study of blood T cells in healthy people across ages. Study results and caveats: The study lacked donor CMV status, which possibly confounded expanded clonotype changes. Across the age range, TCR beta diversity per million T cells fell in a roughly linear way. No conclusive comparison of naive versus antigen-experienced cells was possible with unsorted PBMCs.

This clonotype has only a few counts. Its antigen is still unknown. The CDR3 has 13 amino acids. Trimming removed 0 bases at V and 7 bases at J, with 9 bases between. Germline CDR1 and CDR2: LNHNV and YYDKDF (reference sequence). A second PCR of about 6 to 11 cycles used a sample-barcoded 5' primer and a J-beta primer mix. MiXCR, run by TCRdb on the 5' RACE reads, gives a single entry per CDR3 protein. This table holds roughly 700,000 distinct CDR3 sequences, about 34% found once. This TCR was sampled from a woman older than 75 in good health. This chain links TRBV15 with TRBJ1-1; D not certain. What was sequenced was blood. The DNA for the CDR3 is TGTGCCACCAGCAGAGAATATGATTATGAAGCTTTCTTT. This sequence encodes CATSREYDYEAFF.